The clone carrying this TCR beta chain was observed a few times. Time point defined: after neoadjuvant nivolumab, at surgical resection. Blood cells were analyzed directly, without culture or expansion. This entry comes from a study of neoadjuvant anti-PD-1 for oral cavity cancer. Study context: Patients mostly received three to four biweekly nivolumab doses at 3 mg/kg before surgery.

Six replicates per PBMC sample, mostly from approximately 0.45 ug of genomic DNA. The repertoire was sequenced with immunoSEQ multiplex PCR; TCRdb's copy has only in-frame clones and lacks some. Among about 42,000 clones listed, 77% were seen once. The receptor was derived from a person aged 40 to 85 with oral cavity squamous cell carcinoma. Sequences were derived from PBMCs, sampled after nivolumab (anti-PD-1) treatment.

The CDR3 nucleotides read TGCAGCGTTAGGCAGGAAAATAGTCTGCGAGGCTACACCTTC. As protein: CSVRQENSLRGYTF. The chain employs TRBV29-1 and TRBJ1-2; D not certain. This CDR3 spans 14 amino acids. Germline V lookup: CDR1 SQVTM, CDR2 ANQGSEA. The V and J ends lost 5 bases and 8 bases respectively, with 21 bases between them.